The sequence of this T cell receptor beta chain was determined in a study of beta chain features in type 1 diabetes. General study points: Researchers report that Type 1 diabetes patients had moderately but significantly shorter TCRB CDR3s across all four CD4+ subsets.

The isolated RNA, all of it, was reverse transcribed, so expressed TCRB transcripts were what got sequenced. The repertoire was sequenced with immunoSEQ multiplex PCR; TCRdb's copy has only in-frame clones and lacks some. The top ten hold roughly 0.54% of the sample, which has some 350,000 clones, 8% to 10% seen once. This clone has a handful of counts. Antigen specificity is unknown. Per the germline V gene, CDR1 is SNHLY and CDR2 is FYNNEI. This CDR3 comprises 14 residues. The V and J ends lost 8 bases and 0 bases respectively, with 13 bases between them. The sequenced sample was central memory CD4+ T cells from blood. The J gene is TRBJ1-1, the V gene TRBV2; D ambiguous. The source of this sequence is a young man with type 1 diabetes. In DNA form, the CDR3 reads TGTGCCAGCTGGCCATCCTCGATGAACACTGAAGCTTTCTTT. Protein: CASWPSSMNTEAFF.